A selection of T cell receptor beta chains follows, all from one sample in a study of PD-L1 blockade in urothelial cancer. Libraries were prepared by immunoSEQ multiplex PCR; TCRdb keeps only in-frame clonotypes and omits some of them. The table has 35,000 or so clones, roughly 38% seen once. This sample comprised tumor tissue, obtained before atezolizumab (anti-PD-L1) treatment. These receptors were obtained from a man aged 55 to 70 with urothelial cancer. Each CDR3 is given with its conserved first and last residue. The order of the fields is V gene, J gene, D gene, clone size, CDR3 protein, CDR3 DNA. D genes are given only for firm matches. Only some rows state a clone size, as once, few, many or a class for expanded clones.

TRBV19,TRBJ2-5,TRBD2,NA,CASSIGGREGRETQYF,TGTGCCAGTAGTATAGGGGGAAGGGAGGGTAGGGAGACCCAGTACTTC
TRBV12-2,TRBJ2-7,NA,few,CASRLGTGPDPYEQYF,TGTGCAAGTCGCCTAGGGACAGGCCCTGATCCCTACGAGCAGTACTTC
TRBV18,TRBJ2-1,TRBD1,few,CASSPGTVGQGEQFF,TGTGCCAGCTCTCCCGGGACAGTGGGCCAGGGTGAGCAGTTCTTC
TRBV25-1,TRBJ1-2,TRBD1,NA,CASSDRGSWYGYTF,TGTGCCAGCTCAGACAGGGGATCCTGGTATGGCTACACCTTC
TRBV11-3,TRBJ2-2,NA,medium-sized,CASSRPTDYNTGELFF,TGTGCCAGCAGCCGACCGACAGACTACAACACCGGGGAGCTGTTTTTT
TRBV6-8,TRBJ2-7,NA,many,CASHTVGSGEQYF,TGTGCCTCCCATACGGTAGGGTCGGGCGAGCAGTACTTC
TRBV18,TRBJ1-1,NA,NA,CASSPEDASEAFF,TGTGCCAGCTCACCGGAGGACGCCAGTGAAGCTTTCTTT
TRBV6-8,TRBJ1-4,NA,few,CATRSSGTGSNEKLFF,TGTGCCACGCGAAGCTCCGGGACGGGGAGTAATGAAAAACTGTTTTTT
TRBV28,TRBJ1-4,NA,few,CASSRNGEKLFF,TGTGCCAGCAGCAGGAACGGGGAAAAACTGTTTTTT
TRBV9,TRBJ2-1,TRBD2,NA,CASSVVDSGRYNEQFF,TGTGCCAGCAGCGTAGTAGATAGCGGGAGGTACAATGAGCAGTTCTTC
TRBV18,TRBJ2-1,TRBD2,NA,CASSPPSGGSSYNEQFF,TGTGCCAGCTCACCACCGTCGGGCGGGAGCTCCTACAATGAGCAGTTCTTC
TRBV11-3,TRBJ2-6,NA,NA,CASSFQSSGANVLTF,TGTGCCAGCAGCTTTCAGAGCTCTGGGGCCAACGTCCTGACTTTC
TRBV29-1,TRBJ1-4,TRBD1,NA,CSVITGTGEKLFF,TGCAGCGTCATTACCGGGACAGGGGAAAAACTGTTTTTT
TRBV15,TRBJ1-2,NA,NA,CATSRPGHDYGYTF,TGTGCCACCAGCAGACCAGGGCATGACTATGGCTACACCTTC
TRBV19,TRBJ1-2,NA,few,CASSMNSFFNYGYTF,TGTGCCAGTAGTATGAATAGTTTTTTTAACTATGGCTACACCTTC
TRBV28,TRBJ1-2,NA,NA,CASSSGGDNYGYTF,TGTGCCAGCAGTTCGGGGGGTGACAACTATGGCTACACCTTC
TRBV9,TRBJ2-7,TRBD1,few,CASSLIGDSSYEQYF,TGTGCCAGCAGCCTAATAGGGGACAGCTCCTACGAGCAGTACTTC
TRBV5-1,TRBJ2-2,TRBD2,NA,CASSLGSSGSTGELFF,TGCGCCAGCAGCTTGGGTTCTAGCGGGAGTACCGGGGAGCTGTTTTTT
TRBV14,TRBJ1-2,NA,NA,CASSQDGWYGYTF,TGTGCCAGCAGCCAAGATGGGTGGTATGGCTACACCTTC
TRBV11-3,TRBJ1-2,TRBD1,few,CASSSEGTGTASFGHGYTF,TGTGCCAGCAGCTCGGAGGGCACCGGGACAGCCTCATTTGGCCATGGCTACACCTTC
TRBV11-3,TRBJ2-2,NA,few,CASSQPPGLTGELFF,TGTGCCAGCAGCCAACCCCCTGGCCTCACCGGGGAGCTGTTTTTT
TRBV19,TRBJ2-1,TRBD2,NA,CASSIRPWSSGRNEQFF,TGTGCCAGTAGTATCCGCCCTTGGTCTAGCGGGCGGAATGAGCAGTTCTTC
TRBV10-2,TRBJ2-7,TRBD1,NA,CASSEGTGADYGQYF,TGCGCCAGCAGTGAGGGGACAGGGGCCGATTACGGGCAGTACTTC
TRBV9,TRBJ2-7,NA,many,CASSVEGTYEQYF,TGTGCCAGCAGCGTTGAGGGGACCTACGAGCAGTACTTC
TRBV25-1,TRBJ2-5,TRBD2,NA,CASSESQLAGQETQYF,TGTGCCAGCAGTGAATCTCAACTAGCGGGACAAGAGACCCAGTACTTC
TRBV30,TRBJ1-2,NA,NA,CAWSGLERGGYTF,TGTGCCTGGAGTGGGTTAGAGAGAGGTGGCTACACCTTC
TRBV5-1,TRBJ1-6,NA,NA,CASSLASQTYNSPLHF,TGCGCCAGCAGCTTGGCCAGCCAAACCTATAATTCACCCCTCCACTTT
TRBV5-1,TRBJ2-2,NA,few,CASSRGRNTGELFF,TGCGCCAGCAGCCGGGGACGGAACACCGGGGAGCTGTTTTTT
TRBV19,TRBJ2-7,NA,NA,CASSMGMGVDEQYF,TGTGCCAGTAGTATGGGGATGGGTGTTGACGAGCAGTACTTC
TRBV29-1,TRBJ2-1,NA,few,CSVLRRSGGSYNEQFF,TGCAGCGTTCTGAGGCGGTCCGGGGGCTCCTACAATGAGCAGTTCTTC
TRBV11-3,TRBJ1-2,TRBD1,many,CASSGDRGLHGYTF,TGTGCCAGCAGCGGGGACAGGGGGCTGCATGGCTACACCTTC
TRBV6-8,TRBJ2-1,TRBD2,NA,CASSDPSGGSYNEQFF,TGTGCCAGCAGTGACCCTAGCGGGGGATCCTACAATGAGCAGTTCTTC
TRBV5-1,TRBJ1-1,TRBD1,NA,CASSIYGQGTEAFF,TGCGCCAGCAGCATTTACGGACAGGGTACTGAAGCTTTCTTT
TRBV18,TRBJ1-2,TRBD1,NA,CASSPGQGAYTF,TGTGCCAGCTCACCGGGACAGGGGGCCTACACCTTC
TRBV29-1,TRBJ2-1,TRBD2,once,CSASGMANEQFF,TGCAGCGCTAGCGGGATGGCCAATGAGCAGTTCTTC
TRBV6-8,TRBJ2-2,NA,NA,CASRPTRSANTGELFF,TGTGCCAGCAGGCCCACTAGGTCAGCGAACACCGGGGAGCTGTTTTTT
TRBV30,TRBJ1-1,NA,NA,CAWNLDLNTEAFF,TGTGCCTGGAACCTGGACCTGAACACTGAAGCTTTCTTT
TRBV14,TRBJ2-3,NA,NA,CASTKRHEDTQYF,TGTGCCAGCACCAAGCGACACGAGGATACGCAGTATTTT
TRBV30,TRBJ2-2,NA,NA,CAWSVPPGELFF,TGTGCCTGGAGTGTACCCCCCGGGGAGCTGTTTTTT
TRBV7-6,TRBJ2-1,TRBD1,NA,CASSLGGTGGAVNEQFF,TGTGCCAGCAGCTTAGGAGGGACAGGGGGCGCCGTCAATGAGCAGTTCTTC
TRBV28,TRBJ2-7,TRBD2,few,CASSLGGRSHEQYF,TGTGCCAGCAGTCTTGGCGGGAGGTCCCACGAGCAGTACTTC